This TCR beta chain originates from a study of shared clonotypes between healthy human individuals. The V gene's germline CDR1 is MGHRA and CDR2 YSYEKL. The CDR3 loop spans 16 amino acids. The ends lost 1 base at V and 5 bases at J; junction bases unmatched: 7. The deep-level immunoSEQ assay was used. Authors' methods: Filtering of immunoSEQ junctional sequences could not match full-length read filtering. Generated by immunoSEQ multiplex PCR, the TCRdb table keeps only in-frame clones and is missing some. Clone size and the V and J calls come from that table; the DNA yielded D and trimming. This table has 2 million to 2.5 million clones, 85% to 95% appearing once.

V usage is TRBV4-1 and J usage is TRBJ2-5; 10 nucleotides agree with TRBD2. The clonotype comes from a man between 18 and 35 years old in good health. Some clones in this sample may be carry-over from other donors' samples. The sequenced sample was naive CD4+ T cells from PBMCs. Subset here: CD45RA+ positively selected. CDR3 amino acids: CASSQVVAGGGETQYF. DNA of the CDR3: TGCGCCAGCAGCCAAGTAGTAGCGGGAGGAGGGGAGACCCAGTACTTC.